The 27 T cell receptor beta chains listed next were all sequenced from one sample in a study of CD8 T cells in ankylosing spondylitis. Using its own MiXCR run on the 5' RACE reads, TCRdb lists one record per CDR3 protein. The sample shows tens of thousands of distinct CDR3 sequences, around 6.7% of them seen only once. Sequenced: blood, either unsorted or a sorted T cell fraction (not recorded which). These receptors were collected from a male donor with ankylosing spondylitis or in good health (not recorded which).

This clonotype came up many times. V and J are TRBV29-1 and TRBJ2-7; either TRBD1 or TRBD2 may supply D (6 bases each). The length of the CDR3 is 16 residues. The germline gives CDR1 SQVTM, CDR2 ANQGSEA. Trimming left V 1 base short and J 7 bases short, with 23 bases between. In DNA form, the CDR3 reads TGCAGCGTTGAAGTCATGGGGGGCAGGGCGACGGGAGAGCAGTACTTC. This sequence encodes CSVEVMGGRATGEQYF.

On this clonotype itself: Possible read error: a much larger clone is one base away. The chain has TRBV11-2 and TRBJ1-4; 9 bases map to TRBD1. There are 15 residues in the CDR3. V lost 2 bases and J lost 5; bases outside the gene matches: 3. CDR1 SGHAT and CDR2 FQNNGV come from the germline V gene. The DNA of the CDR3 is TGTGCCAGCAGCTTATGGGGACAGGGAAATGAAAAACTGTTTTTT. This codes for CASSLWGQGNEKLFF.

This clonotype was observed a few times. CDR3 coding DNA: TGTGCCAGCAGCTCCTACAACACCCGGGACAGGGGCGTGGGAAGAAACACCGGGGAGCTGTTTTTT. This encodes CASSSYNTRDRGVGRNTGELFF. V gene TRBV7-8 combines with J gene TRBJ2-2; 10 bases are a match to TRBD1. The CDR3 covers 22 residues. The ends lost 4 bases at V and 2 bases at J; junction bases unmatched: 22. Germline values: CDR1 SGHVS, CDR2 FQNEAQ.

This clonotype has at least ten counts. This rearrangement joins TRBV18 to TRBJ2-2, with 10 bases that match TRBD2. V shed 4 bases and J 5 bases; nucleotides not matched to a gene: 4. The CDR3 is 15 amino acids. Germline lookup yields CDR1 KGHSH and CDR2 LQKENI. The CDR3 nucleotides read TGTGCCAGCTCACTTGGACTAGCGGATACCGGGGAGCTGTTTTTT. Amino acids: CASSLGLADTGELFF.

The table lists this clonotype with many counts. The chain is built from TRBV4-1 and TRBJ2-2; TRBD2 matches at 9 bases. The J segment lost 5 bases and the V segment lost 0 bases, leaving 4 bases of the junction unmatched. The CDR3 length is 16 residues. Germline loops: CDR1 MGHRA, CDR2 YSYEKL. The CDR3 loop is CASSQETTSGTGELFF. The CDR3 nucleotides read TGCGCCAGCAGCCAAGAGACCACTAGCGGGACCGGGGAGCTGTTTTTT.

This clonotype was recorded many times. The chain uses TRBV29-1 and TRBJ2-1; 13 nucleotides match TRBD2. This CDR3 contains 19 residues. CDR1 and CDR2 (germline): SQVTM, ANQGSEA. The trim removed 6 bases at V and 0 bases at J, leaving 14 bases unmatched. For the CDR3, the DNA is TGCAGCGTCTCGACCGGGACTAGCGGGACTCTTAGCTCCTACAATGAGCAGTTCTTC. Its protein product is CSVSTGTSGTLSSYNEQFF.

This clonotype was seen many times. The V gene is TRBV9, the J gene TRBJ2-2, with TRBD1 matching over 7 bases. This CDR3 spans 17 amino acids. With V trimmed by 4 bases and J by 1 base, 10 bases remained unmatched. Per germline, CDR1 SGDLS and CDR2 YYNGEE. The CDR3 spells CASSPGDSAMNTGELFF. The CDR3 coding sequence is TGTGCCAGCAGCCCCGGGGACAGCGCCATGAACACCGGGGAGCTGTTTTTT.

The rearrangement links TRBV20-1 to TRBJ2-3; 9 bases match TRBD2. This CDR3 spans 15 amino acids. In germline, CDR1 is DFQATT, CDR2 SNEGSKA (reference sequence). The DNA of the CDR3 is TGCAGCTCTAGCCAGGCTAGCGGGATGACAGATACGCAGTATTTT. Its translation: CSSSQASGMTDTQYF.

This clonotype has a count of ten or more. V and J are TRBV5-1 and TRBJ2-7, with 14 nucleotides matching TRBD2. J was trimmed by 5 bases and V by 4 bases; bases with no gene match: 11. Per the germline V gene, CDR1 is SGHRS and CDR2 is YFSETQ. The CDR3 runs 17 residues. DNA for the CDR3: TGCGCCAGCAGCAATGTCCGGTTGGGACTAGCGGGAGACGAGCAGTACTTC. It is translated as CASSNVRLGLAGDEQYF. The full variable domain, with the rest looked up from reference TRBV5-1 and TRBJ2-7, is KAGVTQTPRYLIKTRGQQVTLSCSPISGHRSVSWYQQTPGQGLQFLFEYFSETQRNKGNFPGRFSGRQFSNSRSEMNVSTLELGDSALYLCASSNVRLGLAGDEQYFGPGTRLTVT.

This clonotype appeared many times. The V gene is TRBV11-2, the J gene TRBJ2-7; TRBD1 matches 7 bases. In germline, CDR1 is SGHAT, CDR2 FQNNGV. With 0 bases clipped from V and 0 bases from J, the junction kept 2 bases outside the gene matches. The CDR3 runs to 15 residues. DNA of the CDR3: TGTGCCAGCAGCTTAGAACAGGGGCCCTCCTACGAGCAGTACTTC. Amino acids: CASSLEQGPSYEQYF.

V is TRBV5-1 and J is TRBJ2-7, with 10 bases matching TRBD1. Germline assignment: CDR1 SGHRS and CDR2 YFSETQ. There are 15 residues in the CDR3. Unmatched junction bases numbered 8, after V lost 4 bases and J lost 4 bases. This chain's CDR3 is CASSTSGQGVYEQYF. The CDR3 DNA follows: TGCGCCAGCAGCACCTCTGGACAGGGGGTGTACGAGCAGTACTTC.

This clonotype was seen ten or more times. The chain is built from TRBV28 and TRBJ2-7; D perhaps matches TRBD2 (6 bases). The V gene's germline CDR1 is MDHEN and CDR2 SYDVKM. This CDR3 contains 13 residues. The V and J ends lost 6 bases and 6 bases respectively, with 15 bases between them. CDR3: CASSGRGWSEQYF. CDR3 DNA: TGTGCCAGCAGCGGGAGAGGATGGTCCGAGCAGTACTTC.

This clonotype was counted at least ten times. A much larger clone is a single base away; this may be a read error. The chain links TRBV24-1 to TRBJ2-1; D call uncertain. Trimming removed 9 bases from V and 9 bases from J, with 14 bases in between. The CDR3 is 12 residues long. Germline CDR1 and CDR2: KGHDR and SFDVKD. The CDR3 here is CATGKAPFEQFF. In DNA, the CDR3 is TGTGCCACCGGAAAAGCCCCGTTTGAGCAGTTCTTC.

This clonotype came up a few times. The V call is TRBV6-6, the J call TRBJ2-3; possibly TRBD2 for D (5 bases). Germline CDR1 and CDR2: MNHNY and SVGAGI (reference sequence). V lost 8 bases, J lost 3 bases, and 9 bases lay in between. This CDR3 contains 12 residues. CDR3 residues: CASEGGTDTQYF. The CDR3 region has the DNA TGTGCCAGCGAGGGCGGGACAGATACGCAGTATTTT.

CDR3 nucleotides: TGTGCCAGCAGCTTGGAGCGCCTCTCCTACGAGCAGTACTTC. Protein: CASSLERLSYEQYF. This chain joins TRBV5-5 and TRBJ2-7, with unresolved D. There are 14 residues in the CDR3. Germline-derived CDR1 and CDR2 are SGHKS and YYEKEE (reference sequence). Trimming took off 0 bases at V and 0 bases at J, with 7 bases between the two ends.

At least ten counts were recorded for this clonotype. V and J are TRBV5-1 and TRBJ2-2; 14 bases match TRBD2. The CDR3 contains 15 residues. Germline assignment: CDR1 SGHRS and CDR2 YFSETQ. Unmatched junction bases numbered 2, after V lost 6 bases and J lost 4 bases. The DNA of the CDR3 is TGCGCCAGCACCGGACTAGCGGGAGGCACCGGGGAGCTGTTTTTT. Its protein is CASTGLAGGTGELFF.

V gene TRBV7-9 combines with J gene TRBJ2-1; TRBD1 or TRBD2 may be the D gene (6 bases each). Between the trimmed V and J ends, which lost 2 bases and 6 bases, there was a span of 14 bases. Germline V gene data show CDR1 as SEHNR and CDR2 as FQNEAQ (reference sequence). CDR3 size: 15 residues. CDR3 residues: CASSLRGVPSNEQFF. The CDR3 bases are TGTGCCAGCAGCTTAAGGGGGGTTCCGAGCAATGAGCAGTTCTTC.

For this clonotype: Since a much larger clone is just one base distant, this may be a read error. V and J are TRBV12-3 or TRBV12-4 and TRBJ1-4; 7 bases align to TRBD1. The CDR3 totals 18 residues. CDR3 region: CASCLARDRSGTNEKLFF. In DNA, the CDR3 is TGTGCCAGCTGTTTAGCGAGGGACAGATCCGGGACTAATGAAAAACTGTTTTTT.

J is TRBJ2-6 and V is TRBV11-2, with TRBD1 as a possible D gene (5 bases). The CDR3 has 17 amino acids. Trimming shortened V by 8 bases and J by 0 bases, and 17 bases separated the two germline ends. CDR1 is SGHAT and CDR2 is FQNNGV in the germline V gene. The CDR3: CASGPMAGISGANVLTF. The CDR3 DNA reads as TGTGCCAGCGGCCCTATGGCAGGGATCTCTGGGGCCAACGTCCTGACTTTC.

The table lists this clonotype with many counts. V and J are TRBV20-1 and TRBJ1-5; D gene unclear. Germline V gene data show CDR1 as DFQATT and CDR2 as SNEGSKA (reference sequence). CDR3 length equals 14 residues. V was trimmed by 6 bases and J by 3 bases, leaving 15 bases between them. The CDR3 DNA follows: TGCAGTGCCCCCCCCGGGAACTCCAATCAGCCCCAGCATTTT. Protein product: CSAPPGNSNQPQHF.

In this sample, this clonotype turned up many times. The chain combines TRBV5-6 with TRBJ2-7; no reliable D call. CDR1 SGHDT and CDR2 YYEEEE come from the germline V gene. Trimming stripped 1 base from V and 1 base from J, with 9 bases between. The CDR3 consists of 14 residues. Written as DNA, the CDR3 is TGTGCCAGCAGCTTGCGTCCGGAATCCTACGAGCAGTACTTC. Amino acid sequence: CASSLRPESYEQYF.

This clonotype was observed a handful of times. This chain connects TRBV7-2 to TRBJ2-3, with 7 bases matching TRBD2. Germline CDR1 SGHTA, CDR2 FQGNSA. Losses at the gene ends were 7 bases for V and 5 bases for J; bases not matched to a gene: 9. The CDR3 is 14 amino acids. For the CDR3, the DNA is TGTGCCAGCACCGAAGGCGGGAGTATAGATACGCAGTATTTT. This codes for CASTEGGSIDTQYF.

This clonotype was recorded at least ten times. The chain couples TRBV7-8 to TRBJ2-7, with D uncertain. This CDR3 has 13 residues. Germline V gives CDR1 SGHVS, CDR2 FQNEAQ. V was trimmed by 1 base and J by 2 bases, leaving 6 bases between them. The CDR3 DNA reads TGTGCCAGCAGCTTAGTCAGTGCCTACGAGCAGTACTTC. Amino acid sequence: CASSLVSAYEQYF.

With regard to this clonotype: Germline is not matched at one junction end, which may reflect a read error. The V and J genes are TRBV7-9 and TRBJ2-3; D is possibly TRBD1 (5 bases). The CDR3 spans 13 residues. CDR1 and CDR2 (germline): SEHNR, FQNEAQ (reference sequence). In nucleotides, the CDR3 is TGTGCCAGCAGCTTAGAGGCGACAGATGCGCAGTATTTT. It is translated as CASSLEATDAQYF. Together with reference TRBV7-9 and TRBJ2-3, the CDR3 gives the full variable domain: DTGVSQNPRHKITKRGQNVTFRCDPISEHNRLYWYRQTLGQGPEFLTYFQNEAQLEKSRLLSDRFSAERPKGSFSTLEIQRTEQGDSAMYLCASSLEATDAQYFGPGTRLTVL.

This clonotype came up many times. The V call is TRBV6-5, the J call TRBJ2-7, with D maybe TRBD1 (6 bases). The length of the CDR3 is 14 residues. V lost 5 bases and J 3 bases, leaving 14 bases between the germline ends. Germline V gene sequence: CDR1 MNHEY, CDR2 SVGAGI. CDR3 DNA: TGTGCCAGCAGTCACGGACAGCCTATCTACGAGCAGTACTTC. Protein sequence: CASSHGQPIYEQYF.

This clonotype was picked up many times. This sequence joins TRBV7-2 and TRBJ2-1, with D tentatively TRBD1 (5 bases). From germline, CDR1 is SGHTA and CDR2 FQGNSA. CDR3 length equals 15 residues. V lost 4 bases and J lost 9, with 19 bases in between. The CDR3 coding sequence is TGTGCCAGCAGCTCGCCTAGAAGGGGAATCGGTGAGCAGTTCTTC. This gives the protein CASSSPRRGIGEQFF.

Here the CDR3 reads CASSLWSTGGIYEQYF. The DNA of the CDR3 is TGTGCCAGCAGTTTATGGAGTACAGGGGGAATTTACGAGCAGTACTTC. This chain joins TRBV28 and TRBJ2-7, with TRBD1 identical over 8 bases. CDR1 and CDR2 (germline): MDHEN, SYDVKM. J lost 4 bases, V lost 0 bases, and 8 bases had no gene match. The CDR3 extends over 16 amino acids.